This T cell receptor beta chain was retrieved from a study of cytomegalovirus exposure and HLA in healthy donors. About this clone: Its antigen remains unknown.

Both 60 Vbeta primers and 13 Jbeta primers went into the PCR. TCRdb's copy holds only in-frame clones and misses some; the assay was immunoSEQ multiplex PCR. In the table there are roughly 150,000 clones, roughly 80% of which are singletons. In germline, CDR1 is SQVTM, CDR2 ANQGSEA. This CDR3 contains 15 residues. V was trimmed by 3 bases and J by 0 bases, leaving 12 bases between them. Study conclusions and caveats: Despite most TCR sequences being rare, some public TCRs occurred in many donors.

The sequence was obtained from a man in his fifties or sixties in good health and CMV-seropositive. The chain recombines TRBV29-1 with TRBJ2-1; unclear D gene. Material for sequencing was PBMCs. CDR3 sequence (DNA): TGCAGCGTTGATAGCTGGCCCAGCTCCTACAATGAGCAGTTCTTC. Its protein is CSVDSWPSSYNEQFF.